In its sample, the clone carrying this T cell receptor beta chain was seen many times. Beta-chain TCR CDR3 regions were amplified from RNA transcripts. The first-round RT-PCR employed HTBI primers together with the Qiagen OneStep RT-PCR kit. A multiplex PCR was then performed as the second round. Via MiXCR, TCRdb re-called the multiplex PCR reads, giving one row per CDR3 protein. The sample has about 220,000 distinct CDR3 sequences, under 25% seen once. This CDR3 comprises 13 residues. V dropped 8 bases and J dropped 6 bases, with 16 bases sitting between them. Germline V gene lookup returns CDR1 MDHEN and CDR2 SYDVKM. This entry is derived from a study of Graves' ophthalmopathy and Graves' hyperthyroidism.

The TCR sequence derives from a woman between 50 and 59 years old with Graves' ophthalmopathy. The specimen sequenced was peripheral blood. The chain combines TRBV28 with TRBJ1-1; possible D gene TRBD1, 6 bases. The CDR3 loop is CASQTGGAAEAFF. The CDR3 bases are TGTGCCAGCCAAACCGGGGGGGCCGCTGAAGCTTTCTTT.